This entry is about one T cell receptor beta chain. Its antigen is as yet unknown. This record comes from a study of regulatory T cells in long-lasting Graves disease. The study, taken as a whole, reports: Persistent patients had a count of shared public clonotypes (more than 2,500) that exceeded that of new patients (approximately 1,000). Repertoires from persistent disease leaned toward TRBV28, TRBJ1-2 and TRBJ2-5.

Arm-PCR of CDR3 regions with iRepertoire HTBI primers generated TCR beta libraries. In the original processing: Looking across samples, the authors found approximately 60 TRBV and some 13 TRBJ segments. MiXCR, applied by TCRdb to the multiplex PCR reads, yields one record per CDR3 protein. The V and J calls shown here were made by TCRdb, not taken from the authors' results. This table has about 430,000 distinct CDR3 sequences, around 20% appearing once. The CDR3 sequence is 14 residues long. Germline CDR1 MNHEY, CDR2 SMNVEV (reference sequence). Trimming removed 6 bases from V and 4 bases from J; junction bases left unmatched: 9. Specified time point: persistent/refractory GD, antithyroid drugs over 5 years with positive TRAb. After RNA was extracted from PBMCs, the TCR library was made from it.

This receptor was obtained from a female donor with Graves disease. The sample here was peripheral blood mononuclear cells (PBMCs), taken when the disease was refractory, from a patient treated with antithyroid drugs. The chain has TRBV27 and TRBJ2-7; TRBD2 agrees at 7 bases. The CDR3 protein is CASRGLEGGYEQYF. In nucleotides, the CDR3 is TGTGCCAGCAGAGGCCTGGAGGGAGGGTACGAGCAGTACTTC.